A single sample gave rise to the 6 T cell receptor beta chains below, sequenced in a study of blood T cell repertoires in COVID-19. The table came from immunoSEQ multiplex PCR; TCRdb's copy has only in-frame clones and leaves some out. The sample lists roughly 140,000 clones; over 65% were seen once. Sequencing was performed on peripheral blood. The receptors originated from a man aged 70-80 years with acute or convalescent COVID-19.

Here the CDR3 DNA reads TGTGCCAGCAGCCTCGTGGACGGGACAGTCTACGAGCAGTACTTC. Its translation is CASSLVDGTVYEQYF. This rearrangement joins TRBV3-1 (or the pseudogene TRBV3-2) to TRBJ2-7, with TRBD1 identical over 7 bases. Germline CDR1 LGHDT, CDR2 YNNKEL (reference sequence). Germline trimming cut 4 bases from V and 3 bases from J; bases unmatched to any gene: 9. This CDR3 comprises 15 residues.

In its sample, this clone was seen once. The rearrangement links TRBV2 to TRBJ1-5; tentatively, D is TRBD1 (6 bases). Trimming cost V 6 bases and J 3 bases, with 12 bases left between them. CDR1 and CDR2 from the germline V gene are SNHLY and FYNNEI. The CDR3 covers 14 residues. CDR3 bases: TGTGCCAGCAGCGCACAGGGCTCCAATCAGCCCCAGCATTTT. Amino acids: CASSAQGSNQPQHF.

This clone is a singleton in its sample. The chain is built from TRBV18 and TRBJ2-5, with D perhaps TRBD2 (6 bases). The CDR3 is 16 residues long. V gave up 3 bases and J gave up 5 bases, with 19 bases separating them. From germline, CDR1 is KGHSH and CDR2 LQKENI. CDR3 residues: CASSPQFSGSGETQYF. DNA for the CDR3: TGTGCCAGCTCACCCCAGTTTTCCGGGAGCGGGGAGACCCAGTACTTC.

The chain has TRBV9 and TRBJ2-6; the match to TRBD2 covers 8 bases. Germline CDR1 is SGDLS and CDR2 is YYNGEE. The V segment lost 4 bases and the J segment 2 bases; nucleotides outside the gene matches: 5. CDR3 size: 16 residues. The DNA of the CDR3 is TGTGCCAGCAGCCTCGGGGGGGTGGCTGGGGCCAACGTCCTGACTTTC. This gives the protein CASSLGGVAGANVLTF.

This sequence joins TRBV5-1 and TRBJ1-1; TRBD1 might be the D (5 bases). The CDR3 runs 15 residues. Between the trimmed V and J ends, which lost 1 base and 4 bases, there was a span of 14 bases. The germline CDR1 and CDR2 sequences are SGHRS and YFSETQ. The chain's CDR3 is CASSLRPPQGTEAFF. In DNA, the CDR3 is TGCGCCAGCAGCTTGAGGCCGCCCCAGGGCACTGAAGCTTTCTTT.

CDR3 residues: CASSERERATGELFF. Here the CDR3 DNA reads TGTGCCAGCAGTGAGAGGGAACGGGCCACCGGGGAGCTGTTTTTT. V is TRBV2 and J is TRBJ2-2; tentatively, D is TRBD2 (5 bases). The germline V and J ends were trimmed by 3 bases and 4 bases, with 12 bases remaining between them. CDR3 size: 15 residues. Germline CDR1 and CDR2: SNHLY and FYNNEI.